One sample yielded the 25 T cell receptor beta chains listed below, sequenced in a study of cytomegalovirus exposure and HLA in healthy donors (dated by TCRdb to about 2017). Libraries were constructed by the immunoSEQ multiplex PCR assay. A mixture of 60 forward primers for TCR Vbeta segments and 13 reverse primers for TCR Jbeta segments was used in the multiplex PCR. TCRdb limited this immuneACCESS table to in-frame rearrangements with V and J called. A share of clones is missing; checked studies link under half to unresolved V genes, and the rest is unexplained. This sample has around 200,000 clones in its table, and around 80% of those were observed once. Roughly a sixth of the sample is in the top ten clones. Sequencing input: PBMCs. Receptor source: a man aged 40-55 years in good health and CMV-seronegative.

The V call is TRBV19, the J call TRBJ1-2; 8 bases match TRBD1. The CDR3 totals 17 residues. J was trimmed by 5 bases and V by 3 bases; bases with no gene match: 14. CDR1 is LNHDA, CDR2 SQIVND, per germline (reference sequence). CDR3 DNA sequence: TGTGCCAGTAGTATCGGGGGGAGACAGGGGTTTAGTTATGGCTACACCTTC. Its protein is CASSIGGRQGFSYGYTF. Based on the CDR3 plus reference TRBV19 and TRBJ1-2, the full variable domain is DGGITQSPKYLFRKEGQNVTLSCEQNLNHDAMYWYRQDPGQGLRLIYYSQIVNDFQKGDIAEGYSVSREKKESFPLTVTSAQKNPTAFYLCASSIGGRQGFSYGYTFGSGTRLTVV.

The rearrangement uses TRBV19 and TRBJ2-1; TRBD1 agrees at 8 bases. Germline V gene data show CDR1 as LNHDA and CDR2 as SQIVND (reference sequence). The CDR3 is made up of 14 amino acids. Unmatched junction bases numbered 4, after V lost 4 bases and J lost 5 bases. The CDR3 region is CASSSQGADNEQFF. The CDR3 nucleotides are TGTGCCAGTAGTAGCCAGGGGGCTGACAATGAGCAGTTCTTC.

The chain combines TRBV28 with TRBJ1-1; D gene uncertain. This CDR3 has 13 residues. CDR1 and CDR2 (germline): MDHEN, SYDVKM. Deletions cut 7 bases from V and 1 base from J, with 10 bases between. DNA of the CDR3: TGTGCCAGCACCTCTTGGAGGAACACTGAAGCTTTCTTT. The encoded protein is CASTSWRNTEAFF.

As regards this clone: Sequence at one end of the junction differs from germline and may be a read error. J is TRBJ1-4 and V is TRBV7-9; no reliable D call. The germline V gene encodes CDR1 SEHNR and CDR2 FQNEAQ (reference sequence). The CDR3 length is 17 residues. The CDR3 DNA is TGTTCCAGCAGCTTAGGAGTCACACTAGCAACTAATGAAAAACTGTTTTTT. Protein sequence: CSSSLGVTLATNEKLFF.

CDR3 residues: CASSQDGQYGYTF. The CDR3 nucleotides are TGTGCCAGCAGCCAAGATGGACAGTACGGCTACACCTTC. This rearrangement joins TRBV4-2 to TRBJ1-2; D is perhaps TRBD1 (6 bases). Trimming stripped 0 bases from V and 8 bases from J, with 10 bases between. Germline V gene data show CDR1 as LGHNA and CDR2 as YNFKEQ. The CDR3 runs to 13 residues.

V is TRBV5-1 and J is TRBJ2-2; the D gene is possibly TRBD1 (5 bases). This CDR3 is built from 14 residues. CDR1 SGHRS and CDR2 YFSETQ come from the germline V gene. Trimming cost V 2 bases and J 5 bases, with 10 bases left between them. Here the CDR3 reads CASSFLSGTGELFF. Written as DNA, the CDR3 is TGCGCCAGCAGCTTCCTGTCAGGGACCGGGGAGCTGTTTTTT.

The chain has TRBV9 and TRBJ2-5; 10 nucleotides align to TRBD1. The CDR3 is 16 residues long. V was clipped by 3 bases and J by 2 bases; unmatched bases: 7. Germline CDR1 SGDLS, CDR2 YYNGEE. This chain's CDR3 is CASSDGDRGLQETQYF. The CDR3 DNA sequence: TGTGCCAGCAGCGATGGGGACAGGGGACTTCAAGAGACCCAGTACTTC.

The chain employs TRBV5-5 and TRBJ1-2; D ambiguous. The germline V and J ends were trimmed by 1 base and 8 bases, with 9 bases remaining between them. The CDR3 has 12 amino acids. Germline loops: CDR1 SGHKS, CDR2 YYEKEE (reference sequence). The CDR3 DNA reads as TGTGCCAGCAGCTTGTTGTTAGAGGGCTACACCTTC. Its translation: CASSLLLEGYTF. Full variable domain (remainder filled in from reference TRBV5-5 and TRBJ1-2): DAGVTQSPTHLIKTRGQQVTLRCSPISGHKSVSWYQQVLGQGPQFIFQYYEKEERGRGNFPDRFSARQFPNYSSELNVNALLLGDSALYLCASSLLLEGYTFGSGTRLTVV.

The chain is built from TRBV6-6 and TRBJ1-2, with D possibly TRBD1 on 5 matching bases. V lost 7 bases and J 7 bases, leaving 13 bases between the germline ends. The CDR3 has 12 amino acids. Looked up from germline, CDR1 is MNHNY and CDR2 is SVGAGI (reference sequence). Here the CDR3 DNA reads TGTGCCAGCATCTTGGAGGGGTTTGGCTACACCTTC. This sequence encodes CASILEGFGYTF.

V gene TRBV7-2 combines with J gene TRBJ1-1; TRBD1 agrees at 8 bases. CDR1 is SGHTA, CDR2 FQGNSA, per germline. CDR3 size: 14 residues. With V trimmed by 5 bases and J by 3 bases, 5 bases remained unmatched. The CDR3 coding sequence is TGTGCCAGCAGCAGCCGACAGGGGCACACTGAAGCTTTCTTT. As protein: CASSSRQGHTEAFF. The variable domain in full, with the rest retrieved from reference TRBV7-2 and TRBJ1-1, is GAGVSQSPSNKVTEKGKDVELRCDPISGHTALYWYRQSLGQGLEFLIYFQGNSAPDKSGLPSDRFSAERTGGSVSTLTIQRTQQEDSAVYLCASSSRQGHTEAFFGQGTRLTVV.

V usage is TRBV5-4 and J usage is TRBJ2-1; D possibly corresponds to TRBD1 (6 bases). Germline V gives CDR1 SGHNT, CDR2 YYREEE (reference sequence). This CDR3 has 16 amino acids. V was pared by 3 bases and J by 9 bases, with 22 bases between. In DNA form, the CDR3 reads TGTGCCAGCAGCTCGGCGGAAGGGGGACGGGTCAGTGAGCAGTTCTTC. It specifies CASSSAEGGRVSEQFF.

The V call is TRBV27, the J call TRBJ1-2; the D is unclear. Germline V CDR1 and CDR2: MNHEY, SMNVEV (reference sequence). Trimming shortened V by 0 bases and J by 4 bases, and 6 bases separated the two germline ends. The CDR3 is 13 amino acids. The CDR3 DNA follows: TGTGCCAGCAGTTTATCAGGGAGCTATGGCTACACCTTC. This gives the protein CASSLSGSYGYTF.

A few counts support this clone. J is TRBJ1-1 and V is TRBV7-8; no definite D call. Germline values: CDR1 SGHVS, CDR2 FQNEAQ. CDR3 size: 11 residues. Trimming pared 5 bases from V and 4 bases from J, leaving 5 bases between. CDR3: CASSLRTEAFF. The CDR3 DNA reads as TGTGCCAGCAGCCTACGCACTGAAGCTTTCTTT. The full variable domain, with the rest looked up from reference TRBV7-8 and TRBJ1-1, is GAGVSQSPRYKVAKRGQDVALRCDPISGHVSLFWYQQALGQGPEFLTYFQNEAQLDKSGLPSDRFFAERPEGSVSTLKIQRTQQEDSAVYLCASSLRTEAFFGQGTRLTVV.

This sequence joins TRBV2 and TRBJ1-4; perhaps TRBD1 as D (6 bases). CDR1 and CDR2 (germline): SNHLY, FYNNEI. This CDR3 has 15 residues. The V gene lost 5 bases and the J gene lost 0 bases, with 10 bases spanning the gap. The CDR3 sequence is CASSRQDSTNEKLFF. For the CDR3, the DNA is TGTGCCAGCAGTCGACAGGACTCAACTAATGAAAAACTGTTTTTT.

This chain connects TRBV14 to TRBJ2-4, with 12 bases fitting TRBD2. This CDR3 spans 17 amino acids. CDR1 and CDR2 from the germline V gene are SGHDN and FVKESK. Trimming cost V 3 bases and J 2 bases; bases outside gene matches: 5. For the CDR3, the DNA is TGTGCCAGCAGCCAGGGAGGACTAGCGGGGACCAAAAACATTCAGTACTTC. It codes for CASSQGGLAGTKNIQYF.

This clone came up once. In nucleotides, the CDR3 is TGTGCCAGCAGTTTATATCTAGCGGGAGGACCCTACGAGCAGTACTTC. Its translation is CASSLYLAGGPYEQYF. V is TRBV28 and J is TRBJ2-7, with 11 bases matching TRBD2. V shed 1 base, J shed 2 bases, and the junction held 4 bases outside the gene matches. The CDR3 runs 16 residues. Germline V gene lookup returns CDR1 MDHEN and CDR2 SYDVKM.

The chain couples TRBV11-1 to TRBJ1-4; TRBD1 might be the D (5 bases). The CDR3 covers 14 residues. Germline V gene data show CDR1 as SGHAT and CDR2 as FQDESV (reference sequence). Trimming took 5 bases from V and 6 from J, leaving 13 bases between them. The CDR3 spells CASSDDSRDEKLFF. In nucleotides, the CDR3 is TGTGCCAGCAGCGACGACAGCCGAGATGAAAAACTGTTTTTT.

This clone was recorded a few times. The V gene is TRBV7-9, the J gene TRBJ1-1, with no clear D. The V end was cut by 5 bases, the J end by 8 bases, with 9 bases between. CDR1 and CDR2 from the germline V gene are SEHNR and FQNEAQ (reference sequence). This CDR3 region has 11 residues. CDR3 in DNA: TGTGCCAGCAGCGAGATGTGGGAAGCTTTCTTT. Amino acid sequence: CASSEMWEAFF.

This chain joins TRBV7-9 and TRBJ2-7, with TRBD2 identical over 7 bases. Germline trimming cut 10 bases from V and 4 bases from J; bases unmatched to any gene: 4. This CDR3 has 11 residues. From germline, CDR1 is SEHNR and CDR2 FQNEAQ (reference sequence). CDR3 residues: CATTGGYEQYF. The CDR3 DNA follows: TGTGCCACCACGGGGGGATACGAGCAGTACTTC. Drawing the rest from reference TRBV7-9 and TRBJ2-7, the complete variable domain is DTGVSQNPRHKITKRGQNVTFRCDPISEHNRLYWYRQTLGQGPEFLTYFQNEAQLEKSRLLSDRFSAERPKGSFSTLEIQRTEQGDSAMYLCATTGGYEQYFGPGTRLTVT.

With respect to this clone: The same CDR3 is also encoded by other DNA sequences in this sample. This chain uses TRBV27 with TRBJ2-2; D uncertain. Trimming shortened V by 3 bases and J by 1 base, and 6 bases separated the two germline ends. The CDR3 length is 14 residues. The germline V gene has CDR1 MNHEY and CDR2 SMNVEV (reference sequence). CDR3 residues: CASSFGLNTGELFF. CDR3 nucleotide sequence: TGTGCCAGCAGTTTTGGGCTGAACACCGGGGAGCTGTTTTTT.

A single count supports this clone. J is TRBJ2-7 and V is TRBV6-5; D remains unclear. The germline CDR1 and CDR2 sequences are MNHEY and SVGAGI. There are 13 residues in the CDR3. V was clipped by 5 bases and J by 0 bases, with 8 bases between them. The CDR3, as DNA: TGTGCCAGCAGTCAACTGAGCTCCTACGAGCAGTACTTC. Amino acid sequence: CASSQLSSYEQYF.

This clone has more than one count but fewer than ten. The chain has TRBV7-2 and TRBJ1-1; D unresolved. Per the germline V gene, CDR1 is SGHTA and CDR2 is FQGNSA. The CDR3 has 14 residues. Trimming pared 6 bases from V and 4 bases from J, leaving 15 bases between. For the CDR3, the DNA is TGTGCCAGCAGTACGGAAGCTTCGGGCACTGAAGCTTTCTTT. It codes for CASSTEASGTEAFF.

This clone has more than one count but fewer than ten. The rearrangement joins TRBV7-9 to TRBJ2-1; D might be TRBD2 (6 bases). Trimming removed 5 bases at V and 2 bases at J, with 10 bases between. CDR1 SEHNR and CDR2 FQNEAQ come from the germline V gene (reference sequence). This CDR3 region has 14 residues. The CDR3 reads CASSGGSAYNEQFF. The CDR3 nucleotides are TGTGCCAGCAGCGGGGGGTCAGCCTACAATGAGCAGTTCTTC.

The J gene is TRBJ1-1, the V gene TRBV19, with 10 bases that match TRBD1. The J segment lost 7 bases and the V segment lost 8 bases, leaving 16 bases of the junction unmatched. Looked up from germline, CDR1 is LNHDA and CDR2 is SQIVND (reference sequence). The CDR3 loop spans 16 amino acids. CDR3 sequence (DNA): TGTGCCAGTCGACGAAGGACAGGGGGGCAGATCGATGAAGCTTTCTTT. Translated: CASRRRTGGQIDEAFF. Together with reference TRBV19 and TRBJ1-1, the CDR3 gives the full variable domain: DGGITQSPKYLFRKEGQNVTLSCEQNLNHDAMYWYRQDPGQGLRLIYYSQIVNDFQKGDIAEGYSVSREKKESFPLTVTSAQKNPTAFYLCASRRRTGGQIDEAFFGQGTRLTVV.

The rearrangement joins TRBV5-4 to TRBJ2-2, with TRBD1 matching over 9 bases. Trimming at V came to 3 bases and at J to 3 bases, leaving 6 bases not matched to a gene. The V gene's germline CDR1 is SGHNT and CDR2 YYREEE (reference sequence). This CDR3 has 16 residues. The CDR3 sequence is CASSSAGTGYTGELFF. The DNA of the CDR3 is TGTGCCAGCAGCTCCGCGGGGACAGGGTACACCGGGGAGCTGTTTTTT. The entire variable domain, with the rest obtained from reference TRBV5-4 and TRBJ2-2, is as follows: ETGVTQSPTHLIKTRGQQVTLRCSSQSGHNTVSWYQQALGQGPQFIFQYYREEENGRGNFPPRFSGLQFPNYSSELNVNALELDDSALYLCASSSAGTGYTGELFFGEGSRLTVL.